Listed here are 26 T cell receptor beta chains from one sample, sequenced in a study of cytomegalovirus exposure and HLA in healthy donors. With 60 Vbeta and 13 Jbeta primers, the PCR was carried out. Only in-frame clones appear in the TCRdb table, and some are missing; sequencing was by immunoSEQ multiplex PCR. The sample consists of around 150,000 clones, approximately 81% of them appearing once. Sequenced sample: PBMCs. These receptor sequences come from a woman aged 40 to 49 in good health and CMV-seropositive.

The V call is TRBV11-2, the J call TRBJ2-4; perhaps TRBD2 as D (5 bases). Germline assignment: CDR1 SGHAT and CDR2 FQNNGV. V lost 5 bases, J lost 8 bases, and 25 bases lay in between. This CDR3 region has 17 residues. The CDR3 nucleotides are TGTGCCAGCAGCCCTTGGAGAGTGTCGGCGGGTGTGGACATTCAGTACTTC. Encoded protein: CASSPWRVSAGVDIQYF.

The V gene is TRBV9, the J gene TRBJ2-7; TRBD1 matches 7 bases. Germline values: CDR1 SGDLS, CDR2 YYNGEE. CDR3 length equals 14 residues. Trimming cost V 0 bases and J 2 bases; bases outside gene matches: 2. The CDR3 is CASSVGTGPYEQYF. CDR3 sequence (DNA): TGTGCCAGCAGCGTAGGGACAGGCCCCTACGAGCAGTACTTC.

The V and J genes are TRBV28 and TRBJ1-1, with TRBD1 as a possible D gene (6 bases). Deletions cut 4 bases from V and 5 bases from J, with 17 bases between. CDR1 is MDHEN, CDR2 SYDVKM, per germline. The CDR3 consists of 15 residues. CDR3 amino acids: CASSSNYREGTEAFF. CDR3 sequence (DNA): TGTGCCAGCAGTTCGAATTACAGGGAAGGGACTGAAGCTTTCTTT. The whole variable domain, filled in from reference TRBV28 and TRBJ1-1, reads DVKVTQSSRYLVKRTGEKVFLECVQDMDHENMFWYRQDPGLGLRLIYFSYDVKMKEKGDIPEGYSVSREKKERFSLILESASTNQTSMYLCASSSNYREGTEAFFGQGTRLTVV.

The chain links TRBV5-4 to TRBJ2-5; D possibly corresponds to TRBD2 (6 bases). The germline V gene encodes CDR1 SGHNT and CDR2 YYREEE (reference sequence). The CDR3 extends over 14 amino acids. Trimming took 4 bases from V and 1 from J, leaving 11 bases between them. The CDR3 reads CASSGGPAQETQYF. As DNA, the CDR3 is TGTGCCAGCAGCGGAGGGCCCGCCCAAGAGACCCAGTACTTC.

This clone has a handful of counts. V and J are TRBV5-6 and TRBJ1-2, with 7 bases lining up with TRBD1. This CDR3 has 14 residues. The germline CDR1 and CDR2 sequences are SGHDT and YYEEEE. J gave up 4 bases and V 4 bases, and 7 bases lay outside the gene matches. CDR3 protein: CASSPGQAFYGYTF. As DNA, the CDR3 is TGTGCCAGCAGCCCTGGACAGGCTTTCTATGGCTACACCTTC.

The chain links TRBV27 to TRBJ1-5; D may be TRBD1 (6 bases). V dropped 2 bases and J dropped 0 bases, with 14 bases sitting between them. CDR3 size: 17 residues. The V gene's germline CDR1 is MNHEY and CDR2 SMNVEV (reference sequence). The CDR3: CASSLALGGNSNQPQHF. The CDR3, as DNA: TGTGCCAGCAGTTTAGCTTTAGGGGGTAATAGCAATCAGCCCCAGCATTTT.

J is TRBJ1-1 and V is TRBV7-6, with D tentatively TRBD1 (5 bases). This CDR3 region has 14 residues. From germline, CDR1 is SGHVS and CDR2 FNYEAQ. The V and J ends lost 1 base and 4 bases respectively, with 10 bases between them. The CDR3 coding sequence is TGTGCCAGCAGCTTAGACGGGGGAGGCACTGAAGCTTTCTTT. This gives the protein CASSLDGGGTEAFF.

The chain carries TRBV7-8 and TRBJ2-5; 11 bases match TRBD2. The CDR3 length is 16 residues. CDR1 and CDR2 from the germline V gene are SGHVS and FQNEAQ. V gave up 3 bases and J gave up 5 bases; unmatched junction bases: 8. CDR3 loop: CASSLRLAGPRETQYF. The CDR3, as DNA: TGTGCCAGCAGCTTGCGACTAGCGGGGCCCCGGGAGACCCAGTACTTC.

The chain is built from TRBV6-5 and TRBJ2-3, with 8 positions matching TRBD2. This CDR3 region has 16 residues. Germline loops: CDR1 MNHEY, CDR2 SVGAGI. The V segment lost 2 bases and the J segment 4 bases; nucleotides outside the gene matches: 8. In DNA form, the CDR3 reads TGTGCCAGCAGTTACGGAAGCGGGAGAGTCGCAGATACGCAGTATTTT. Encoded protein: CASSYGSGRVADTQYF.

V and J are TRBV6-5 and TRBJ2-2, with D possibly TRBD2 on 6 matching bases. This CDR3 region has 16 residues. Germline loops: CDR1 MNHEY, CDR2 SVGAGI. The germline V and J ends were trimmed by 2 bases and 1 base, with 11 bases remaining between them. CDR3 nucleotide sequence: TGTGCCAGCAGTTACACGGAGCGGGTGAACACCGGGGAGCTGTTTTTT. It is translated as CASSYTERVNTGELFF.

The genes are TRBV9 and TRBJ2-3, with D possibly matching TRBD2 (5 bases). CDR3 size: 14 residues. Per the germline V gene, CDR1 is SGDLS and CDR2 is YYNGEE. V gave up 0 bases and J gave up 6 bases, with 11 bases separating them. The DNA of the CDR3 is TGTGCCAGCAGCGTAGCTACCGGGATGGATACGCAGTATTTT. It specifies CASSVATGMDTQYF. The complete variable domain, with remaining parts taken from reference TRBV9 and TRBJ2-3, reads DSGVTQTPKHLITATGQRVTLRCSPRSGDLSVYWYQQSLDQGLQFLIQYYNGEERAKGNILERFSAQQFPDLHSELNLSSLELGDSALYFCASSVATGMDTQYFGPGTRLTVL.

The rearrangement uses TRBV19 and TRBJ1-2; maybe TRBD1 (6 bases). V was shortened by 4 bases and J by 4 bases, with 16 bases between the two germline ends. The CDR3 runs to 15 residues. The V gene's germline CDR1 is LNHDA and CDR2 SQIVND (reference sequence). The chain's CDR3 is CASSSWTAYTYGYTF. The CDR3 DNA sequence: TGTGCCAGTAGTAGTTGGACAGCGTACACCTATGGCTACACCTTC.

The rearrangement links TRBV19 to TRBJ2-7, with D possibly TRBD1 on 6 matching bases. There are 11 residues in the CDR3. Germline lookup yields CDR1 LNHDA and CDR2 SQIVND (reference sequence). V shed 10 bases and J shed 4 bases, with 11 bases lying between them. Here the CDR3 reads CATGQGYEQYF. Here the CDR3 DNA reads TGTGCCACGGGGCAGGGGTACGAGCAGTACTTC.

This chain uses TRBV6-1 with TRBJ1-1, with D possibly TRBD1 on 6 matching bases. Germline V CDR1 and CDR2: MNHNS, SASEGT. This CDR3 spans 11 amino acids. V lost 6 bases to trimming and J lost 7 bases, with 9 bases between them. CDR3 amino acids: CASRDRIEAFF. The CDR3 DNA follows: TGTGCCAGCAGAGACAGGATTGAAGCTTTCTTT.

This sequence joins TRBV14 and TRBJ2-7; 7 positions agree with TRBD1. The CDR3 length is 12 residues. The germline V gene encodes CDR1 SGHDN and CDR2 FVKESK. Unmatched junction bases numbered 3, after V lost 4 bases and J lost 6 bases. The CDR3 loop reads CASSLGQSEQYF. The CDR3 DNA follows: TGTGCCAGCAGCCTGGGACAGTCCGAGCAGTACTTC.

A note on this clone: Other nucleotide sequences in the sample specify the same CDR3. This chain connects TRBV11-2 to TRBJ2-1; 10 nucleotides align to TRBD2. Germline CDR1 and CDR2: SGHAT and FQNNGV. The CDR3 is 15 amino acids. The ends lost 1 base at V and 6 bases at J; junction bases unmatched: 3. CDR3 loop: CASSLGSGRANEQFF. The CDR3 region has the DNA TGTGCCAGCAGCTTAGGAAGCGGGAGGGCCAATGAGCAGTTCTTC.

The chain combines TRBV6-1 with TRBJ1-2, with D perhaps matching TRBD1 (6 bases). The CDR3 consists of 13 residues. Germline CDR1 MNHNS, CDR2 SASEGT. V lost 0 bases, J lost 4 bases, and 6 bases lay in between. The CDR3 is CASSEARGYGYTF. In DNA, the CDR3 is TGTGCCAGCAGTGAAGCCAGGGGCTATGGCTACACCTTC.

The chain links TRBV19 to TRBJ2-2; 7 bases are shared with TRBD2. The CDR3 sequence is 16 residues long. Trimming at V came to 6 bases and at J to 3 bases, leaving 10 bases not matched to a gene. Per the germline V gene, CDR1 is LNHDA and CDR2 is SQIVND (reference sequence). CDR3: CASSIWREWYTGELFF. As DNA, the CDR3 is TGTGCCAGTAGCATCTGGCGGGAGTGGTACACCGGGGAGCTGTTTTTT. The variable domain in full, with the rest retrieved from reference TRBV19 and TRBJ2-2, is DGGITQSPKYLFRKEGQNVTLSCEQNLNHDAMYWYRQDPGQGLRLIYYSQIVNDFQKGDIAEGYSVSREKKESFPLTVTSAQKNPTAFYLCASSIWREWYTGELFFGEGSRLTVL.

The DNA for the CDR3 is TGTGCCAGCAGCCAGGACAGTTTCTACGAGCAGTACTTC. Translated: CASSQDSFYEQYF. This sequence joins TRBV5-6 and TRBJ2-7; tentatively, D is TRBD1 (6 bases). This CDR3 spans 13 amino acids. CDR1 is SGHDT, CDR2 YYEEEE, per germline. Deletions cut 4 bases from V and 3 bases from J, with 11 bases between.

This clone was recorded once. This chain connects TRBV7-3 to TRBJ2-5; 9 bases line up with TRBD2. Germline values: CDR1 SGHTA, CDR2 FQGTGA. Unmatched junction bases numbered 14, after V lost 1 base and J lost 5 bases. CDR3 length equals 18 residues. This CDR3 is CASSLIGIAGGPEETQYF. As DNA, the CDR3 is TGTGCCAGCAGCTTAATCGGTATCGCGGGAGGGCCCGAGGAGACCCAGTACTTC.

This clone was counted only a few times. The chain joins TRBV7-9 to TRBJ1-1, with 7 bases that match TRBD1. V gave up 6 bases and J gave up 3 bases; unmatched junction bases: 4. Germline V lookup: CDR1 SEHNR, CDR2 FQNEAQ (reference sequence). This CDR3 is 13 amino acids long. DNA of the CDR3: TGTGCCAGCAGGCCCGGGACAGACACTGAAGCTTTCTTT. Its protein product is CASRPGTDTEAFF. The variable domain in full, completed from reference TRBV7-9 and TRBJ1-1, reads DTGVSQNPRHKITKRGQNVTFRCDPISEHNRLYWYRQTLGQGPEFLTYFQNEAQLEKSRLLSDRFSAERPKGSFSTLEIQRTEQGDSAMYLCASRPGTDTEAFFGQGTRLTVV.

The V gene is TRBV11-2, the J gene TRBJ2-2, with a weak D call TRBD2 (7 bases). Germline CDR1 is SGHAT and CDR2 is FQNNGV. The CDR3 runs to 16 residues. Trimming took off 5 bases at V and 5 bases at J, with 18 bases between the two ends. As DNA, the CDR3 is TGTGCCAGCAGCCACGAAGGAGGGGGGGGAACCGGGGAGCTGTTTTTT. This gives the protein CASSHEGGGGTGELFF.

The chain couples TRBV28 to TRBJ1-6; D remains unclear. CDR3 length: 14 amino acids. V shed 4 bases and J shed 7 bases, with 11 bases lying between them. Germline CDR1 MDHEN, CDR2 SYDVKM. The CDR3 coding sequence is TGTGCCAGCAGTTCCAGACGCGGGAATTCACCCCTCCACTTT. Protein sequence: CASSSRRGNSPLHF.

The chain couples TRBV2 to TRBJ2-7, with TRBD2 as a possible D gene (5 bases). Trimming shortened V by 8 bases and J by 4 bases, and 9 bases separated the two germline ends. This CDR3 contains 11 residues. Germline V gives CDR1 SNHLY, CDR2 FYNNEI. The CDR3 nucleotides read TGTGCCAGCTTATCGGGGTACGAGCAGTACTTC. It specifies CASLSGYEQYF.

V is TRBV27 and J is TRBJ2-1; perhaps TRBD1 as D (6 bases). This CDR3 has 14 residues. Germline assignment: CDR1 MNHEY and CDR2 SMNVEV (reference sequence). V lost 5 bases and J lost 2, with 10 bases in between. DNA of the CDR3: TGTGCCAGCAGTCTCCGGGACACCTACAATGAGCAGTTCTTC. Translation gives CASSLRDTYNEQFF.

J is TRBJ2-7 and V is TRBV18; TRBD1 might be the D (5 bases). This CDR3 comprises 15 residues. Trimming left V 6 bases short and J 2 bases short, with 17 bases between. Germline V lookup: CDR1 KGHSH, CDR2 LQKENI. CDR3 in amino acids: CASSPQGTVPYEQYF. The CDR3 region has the DNA TGTGCCAGCTCGCCTCAGGGTACTGTCCCCTACGAGCAGTACTTC. Looking up the rest from reference TRBV18 and TRBJ2-7 gives the full variable domain: NAGVMQNPRHLVRRRGQEARLRCSPMKGHSHVYWYRQLPEEGLKFMVYLQKENIIDESGMPKERFSAEFPKEGPSILRIQQVVRGDSAAYFCASSPQGTVPYEQYFGPGTRLTVT.